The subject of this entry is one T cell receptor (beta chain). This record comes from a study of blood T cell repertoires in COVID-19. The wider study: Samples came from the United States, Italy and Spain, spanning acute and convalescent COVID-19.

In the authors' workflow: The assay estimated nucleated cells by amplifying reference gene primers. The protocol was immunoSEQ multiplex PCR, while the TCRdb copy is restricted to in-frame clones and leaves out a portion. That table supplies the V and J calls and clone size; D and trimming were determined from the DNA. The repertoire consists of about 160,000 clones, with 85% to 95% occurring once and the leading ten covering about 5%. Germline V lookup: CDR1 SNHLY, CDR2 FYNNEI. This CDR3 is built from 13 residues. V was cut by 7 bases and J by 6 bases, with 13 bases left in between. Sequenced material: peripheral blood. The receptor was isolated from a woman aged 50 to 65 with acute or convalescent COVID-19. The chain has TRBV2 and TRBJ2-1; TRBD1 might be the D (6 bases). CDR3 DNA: TGTGCCAGCATGGGGGACATCGGCAATGAGCAGTTCTTC. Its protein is CASMGDIGNEQFF.